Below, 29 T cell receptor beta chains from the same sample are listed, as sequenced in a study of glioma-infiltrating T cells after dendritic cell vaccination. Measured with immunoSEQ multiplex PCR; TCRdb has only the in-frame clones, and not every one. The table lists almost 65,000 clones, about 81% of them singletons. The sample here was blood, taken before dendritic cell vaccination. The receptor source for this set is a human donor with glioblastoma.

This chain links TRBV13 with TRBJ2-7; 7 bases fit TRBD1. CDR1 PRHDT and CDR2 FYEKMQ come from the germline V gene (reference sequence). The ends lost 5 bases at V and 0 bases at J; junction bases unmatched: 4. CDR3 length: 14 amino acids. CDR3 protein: CASSLDRASYEQYF. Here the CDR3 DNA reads TGTGCCAGCAGCCTAGACAGGGCCTCCTACGAGCAGTACTTC.

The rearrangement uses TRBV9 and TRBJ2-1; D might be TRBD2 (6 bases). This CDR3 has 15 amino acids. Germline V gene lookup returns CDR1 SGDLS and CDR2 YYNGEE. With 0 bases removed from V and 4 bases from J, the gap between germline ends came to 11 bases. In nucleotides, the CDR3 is TGTGCCAGCAGCGTAGACCTGGGGGGATACAATGAGCAGTTCTTC. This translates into CASSVDLGGYNEQFF.

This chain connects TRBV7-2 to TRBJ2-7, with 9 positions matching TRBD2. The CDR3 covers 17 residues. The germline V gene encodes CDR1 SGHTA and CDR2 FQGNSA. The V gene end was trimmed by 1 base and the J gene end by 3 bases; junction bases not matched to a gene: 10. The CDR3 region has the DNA TGTGCCAGCAGCTTAGGTGGCGCGGGGGGGCCTGGCTACGAGCAGTACTTC. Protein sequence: CASSLGGAGGPGYEQYF.

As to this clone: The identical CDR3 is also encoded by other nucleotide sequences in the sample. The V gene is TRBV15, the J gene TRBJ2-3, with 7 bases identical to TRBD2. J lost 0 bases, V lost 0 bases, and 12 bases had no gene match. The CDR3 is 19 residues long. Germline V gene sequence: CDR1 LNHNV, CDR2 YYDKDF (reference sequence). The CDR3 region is CATSRDDWGGEKSTDTQYF. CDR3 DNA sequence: TGTGCCACCAGCAGAGATGACTGGGGGGGGGAAAAGAGCACAGATACGCAGTATTTT. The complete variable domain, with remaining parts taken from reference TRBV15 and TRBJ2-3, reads DAMVIQNPRYQVTQFGKPVTLSCSQTLNHNVMYWYQQKSSQAPKLLFHYYDKDFNNEADTPDNFQSRRPNTSFCFLDIRSPGLGDTAMYLCATSRDDWGGEKSTDTQYFGPGTRLTVL.

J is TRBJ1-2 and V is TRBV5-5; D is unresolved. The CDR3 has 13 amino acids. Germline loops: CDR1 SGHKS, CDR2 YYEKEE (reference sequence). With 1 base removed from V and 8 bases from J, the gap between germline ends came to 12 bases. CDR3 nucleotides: TGTGCCAGCAGCTTGTTAGGCACAGAAGGCTACACCTTC. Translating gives CASSLLGTEGYTF.

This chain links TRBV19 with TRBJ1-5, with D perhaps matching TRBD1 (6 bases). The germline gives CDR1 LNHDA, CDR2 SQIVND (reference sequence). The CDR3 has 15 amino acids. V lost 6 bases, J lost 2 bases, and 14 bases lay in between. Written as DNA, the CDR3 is TGTGCCAGTAGATCGGGGGGCGCGGGCAATCAGCCCCAGCATTTT. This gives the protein CASRSGGAGNQPQHF. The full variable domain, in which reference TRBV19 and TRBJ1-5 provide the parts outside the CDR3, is DGGITQSPKYLFRKEGQNVTLSCEQNLNHDAMYWYRQDPGQGLRLIYYSQIVNDFQKGDIAEGYSVSREKKESFPLTVTSAQKNPTAFYLCASRSGGAGNQPQHFGDGTRLSIL.

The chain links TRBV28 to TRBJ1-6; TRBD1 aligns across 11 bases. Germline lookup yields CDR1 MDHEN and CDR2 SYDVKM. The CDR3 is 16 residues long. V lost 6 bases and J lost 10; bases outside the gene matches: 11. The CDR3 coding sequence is TGTGCCAGCAGCTTCCAGGGACAGGGGGTAAACTCACCCCTCCACTTT. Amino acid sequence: CASSFQGQGVNSPLHF.

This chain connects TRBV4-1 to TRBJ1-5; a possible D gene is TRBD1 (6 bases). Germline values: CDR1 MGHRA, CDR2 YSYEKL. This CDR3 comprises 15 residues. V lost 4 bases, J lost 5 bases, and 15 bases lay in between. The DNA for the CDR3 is TGCGCCAGCAGCCCGCCCGGGACACCGGATCAGCCCCAGCATTTT. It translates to CASSPPGTPDQPQHF.

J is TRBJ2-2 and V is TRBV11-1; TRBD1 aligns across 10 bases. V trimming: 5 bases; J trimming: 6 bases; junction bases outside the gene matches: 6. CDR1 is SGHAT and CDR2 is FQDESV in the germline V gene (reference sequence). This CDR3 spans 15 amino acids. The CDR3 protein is CASSLRDRGPGELFF. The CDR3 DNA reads TGTGCCAGCAGCCTTCGGGACAGGGGCCCCGGGGAGCTGTTTTTT.

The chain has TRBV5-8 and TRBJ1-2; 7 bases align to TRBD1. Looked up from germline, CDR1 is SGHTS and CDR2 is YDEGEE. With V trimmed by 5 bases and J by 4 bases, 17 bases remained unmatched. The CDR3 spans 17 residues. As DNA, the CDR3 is TGTGCCAGCAGGCTCCAGGGGACAGAGACGTCTCTCTATGGCTACACCTTC. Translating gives CASRLQGTETSLYGYTF.

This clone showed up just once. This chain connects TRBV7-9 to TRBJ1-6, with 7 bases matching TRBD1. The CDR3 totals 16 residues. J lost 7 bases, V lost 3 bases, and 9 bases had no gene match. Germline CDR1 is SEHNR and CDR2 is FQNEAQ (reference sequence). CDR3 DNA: TGTGCCAGCAGCTTCGGATCGGGACAGTGGAATTCACCCCTCCACTTT. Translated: CASSFGSGQWNSPLHF.

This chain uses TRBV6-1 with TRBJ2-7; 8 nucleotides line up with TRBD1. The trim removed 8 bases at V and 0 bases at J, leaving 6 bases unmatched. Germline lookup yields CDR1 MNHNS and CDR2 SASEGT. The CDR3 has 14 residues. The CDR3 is CASAQTGASYEQYF. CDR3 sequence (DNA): TGTGCCAGCGCCCAGACAGGGGCCTCCTACGAGCAGTACTTC.

CDR3 nucleotides: TGTGCCAGCAGCTTGACGGGTAACACTGAAGCTTTCTTT. Its protein is CASSLTGNTEAFF. The chain employs TRBV7-2 and TRBJ1-1; no reliable D call. V gave up 3 bases and J gave up 2 bases, with 7 bases separating them. The CDR3 runs to 13 residues. Germline-derived CDR1 and CDR2 are SGHTA and FQGNSA.

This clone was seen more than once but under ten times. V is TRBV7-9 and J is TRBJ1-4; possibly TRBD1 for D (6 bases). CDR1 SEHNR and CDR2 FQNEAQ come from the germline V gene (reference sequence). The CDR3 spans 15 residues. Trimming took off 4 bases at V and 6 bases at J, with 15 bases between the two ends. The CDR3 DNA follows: TGTGCCAGCAGCTCTTACCGGGACACGGATGAAAAACTGTTTTTT. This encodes CASSSYRDTDEKLFF.

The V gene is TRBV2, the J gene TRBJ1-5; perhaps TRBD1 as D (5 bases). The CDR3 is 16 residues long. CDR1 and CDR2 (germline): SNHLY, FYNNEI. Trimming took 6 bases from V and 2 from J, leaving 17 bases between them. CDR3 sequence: CASSGQGLGGNQPQHF. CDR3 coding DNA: TGTGCCAGCAGCGGGCAGGGCCTGGGTGGCAATCAGCCCCAGCATTTT.

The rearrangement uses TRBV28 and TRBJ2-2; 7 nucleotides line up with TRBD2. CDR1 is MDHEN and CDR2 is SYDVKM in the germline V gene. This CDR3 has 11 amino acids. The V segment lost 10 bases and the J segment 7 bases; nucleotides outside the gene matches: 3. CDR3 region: CAITGGGELFF. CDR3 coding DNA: TGTGCCATTACGGGAGGCGGGGAGCTGTTTTTT.

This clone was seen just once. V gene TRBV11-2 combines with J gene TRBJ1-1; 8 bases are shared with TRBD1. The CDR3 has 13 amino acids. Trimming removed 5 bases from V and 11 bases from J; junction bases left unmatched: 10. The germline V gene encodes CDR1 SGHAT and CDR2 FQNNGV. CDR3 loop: CASSLVRQGLAFF. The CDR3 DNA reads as TGTGCCAGCAGCCTAGTCAGACAGGGGCTGGCTTTCTTT.

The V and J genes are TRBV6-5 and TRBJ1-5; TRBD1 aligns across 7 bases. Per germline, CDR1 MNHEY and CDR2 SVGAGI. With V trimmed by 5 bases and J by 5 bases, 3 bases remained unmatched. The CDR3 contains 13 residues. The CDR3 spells CASSLDRDQPQHF. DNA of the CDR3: TGTGCCAGCAGTCTAGACAGGGATCAGCCCCAGCATTTT.

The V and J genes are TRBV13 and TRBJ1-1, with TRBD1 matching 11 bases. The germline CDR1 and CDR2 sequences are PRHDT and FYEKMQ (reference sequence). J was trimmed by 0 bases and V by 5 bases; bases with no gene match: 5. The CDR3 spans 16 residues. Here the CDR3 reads CASSAGTGGLNTEAFF. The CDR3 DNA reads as TGTGCCAGCAGCGCAGGGACAGGGGGATTGAACACTGAAGCTTTCTTT.

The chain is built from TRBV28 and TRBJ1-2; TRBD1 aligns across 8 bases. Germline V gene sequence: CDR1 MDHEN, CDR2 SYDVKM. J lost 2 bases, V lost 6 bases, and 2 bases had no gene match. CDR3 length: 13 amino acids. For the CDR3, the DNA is TGTGCCAGCAGGGGACAGGTGAACTATGGCTACACCTTC. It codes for CASRGQVNYGYTF.

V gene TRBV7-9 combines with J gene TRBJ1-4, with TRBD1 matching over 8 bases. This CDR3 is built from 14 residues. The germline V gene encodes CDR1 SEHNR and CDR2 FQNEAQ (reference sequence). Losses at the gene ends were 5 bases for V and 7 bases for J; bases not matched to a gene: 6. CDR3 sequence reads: CASSPDRVGEKLFF. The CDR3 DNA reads TGTGCCAGCAGCCCGGACAGGGTGGGTGAAAAACTGTTTTTT.

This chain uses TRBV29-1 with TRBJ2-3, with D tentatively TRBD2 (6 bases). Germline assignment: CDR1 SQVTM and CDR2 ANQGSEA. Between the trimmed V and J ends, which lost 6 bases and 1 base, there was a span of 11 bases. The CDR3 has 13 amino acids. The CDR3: CSVDPGGTDTQYF. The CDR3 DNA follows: TGCAGCGTAGATCCGGGGGGCACAGATACGCAGTATTTT.

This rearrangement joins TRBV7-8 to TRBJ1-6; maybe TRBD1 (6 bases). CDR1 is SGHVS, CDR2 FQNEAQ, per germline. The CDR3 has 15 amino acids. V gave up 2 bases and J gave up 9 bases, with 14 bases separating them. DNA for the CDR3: TGTGCCAGCAGCTTAAGGCAGGGGAGCGGTTCACCCCTCCACTTT. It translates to CASSLRQGSGSPLHF.

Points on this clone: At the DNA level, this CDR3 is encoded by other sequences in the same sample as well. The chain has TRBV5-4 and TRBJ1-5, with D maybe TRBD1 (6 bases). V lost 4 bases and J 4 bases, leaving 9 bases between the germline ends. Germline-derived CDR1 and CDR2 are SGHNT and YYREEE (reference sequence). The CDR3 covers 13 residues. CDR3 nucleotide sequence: TGTGCCAGCAGCCAGGACAGAAATCAGCCCCAGCATTTT. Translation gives CASSQDRNQPQHF.

Written as DNA, the CDR3 is TGTGCCAGCGGGAATAATGGACAGGTCGGGGGAGGACCCCTCCACTTT. This sequence encodes CASGNNGQVGGGPLHF. This chain uses TRBV5-8 with TRBJ1-6; 7 bases fit TRBD1. Per the germline V gene, CDR1 is SGHTS and CDR2 is YDEGEE. The CDR3 spans 16 residues. V shed 7 bases, J shed 12 bases, and the junction held 19 bases outside the gene matches.

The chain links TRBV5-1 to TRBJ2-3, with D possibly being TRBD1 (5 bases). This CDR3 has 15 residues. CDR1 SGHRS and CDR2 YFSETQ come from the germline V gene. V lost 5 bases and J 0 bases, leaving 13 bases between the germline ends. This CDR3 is CASRVGARSTDTQYF. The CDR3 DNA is TGCGCCAGCAGGGTAGGGGCCCGTAGCACAGATACGCAGTATTTT.

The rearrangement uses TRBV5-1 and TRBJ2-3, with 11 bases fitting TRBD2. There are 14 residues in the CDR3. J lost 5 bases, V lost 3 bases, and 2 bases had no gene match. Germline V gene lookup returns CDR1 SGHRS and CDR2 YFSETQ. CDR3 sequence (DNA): TGCGCCAGCAGCTCTAGCGGGGGGCTAGATACGCAGTATTTT. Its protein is CASSSSGGLDTQYF.

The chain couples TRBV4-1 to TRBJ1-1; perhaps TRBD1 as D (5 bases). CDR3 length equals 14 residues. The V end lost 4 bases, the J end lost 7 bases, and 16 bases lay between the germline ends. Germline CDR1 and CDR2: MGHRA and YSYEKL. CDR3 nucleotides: TGCGCCAGCAGCCTCATCCTTGGGGGGGGTGAAGCTTTCTTT. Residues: CASSLILGGGEAFF.

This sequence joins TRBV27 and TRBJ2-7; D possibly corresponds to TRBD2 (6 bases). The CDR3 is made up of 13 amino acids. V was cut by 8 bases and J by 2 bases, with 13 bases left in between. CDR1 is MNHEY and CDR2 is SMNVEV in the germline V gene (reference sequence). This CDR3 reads CASGSGGAYEQYF. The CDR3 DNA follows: TGTGCCAGCGGGTCCGGAGGGGCCTACGAGCAGTACTTC.